The clone carrying this T cell receptor beta chain came up a few times. The antigen is undetermined. CDR1 and CDR2 (germline): SGHNT, YENEEA. This CDR3 contains 14 residues. Germline trimming cut 4 bases from V and 3 bases from J; bases unmatched to any gene: 4. The source of the sample is a study of T-cell memory formation after mild COVID-19. Turning to the study itself: TCR clusters showed largely donor specificity.

TCRdb ran MiXCR on the 5' RACE reads and lists one entry per CDR3 protein. The top ten clones hold about 12% of a sample with 150,000 to 200,000 distinct CDR3 sequences, about 28% of them seen once. Findings and limits, study-wide: Nothing showed for sure that second-wave clones peaking on day 37 were SARS-CoV-2 specific.

The material sequenced was PBMCs or a T cell subset sorted from them (not recorded which). The genes are TRBV11-3 and TRBJ2-7; 9 bases map to TRBD1. This TCR was recovered from an adult woman who had mild COVID-19 (a few samples of this study predate the infection). Cell type and time point are not known. Here the CDR3 reads CASSSTGGNYEQYF. The CDR3 region has the DNA TGTGCCAGCAGCTCGACAGGGGGAAACTACGAGCAGTACTTC. The entire variable domain, with the rest obtained from reference TRBV11-3 and TRBJ2-7, is as follows: EAGVVQSPRYKIIEKKQPVAFWCNPISGHNTLYWYLQNLGQGPELLIRYENEEAVDDSQLPKDRFSAERLKGVDSTLKIQPAELGDSAVYLCASSSTGGNYEQYFGPGTRLTVT.